This TCR beta chain was sequenced during a study of blood T cells in healthy people across ages. Primers used in a second PCR of about 6 to 11 cycles were a sample-barcoded 5' primer and a J-beta primer mix. TCRdb reprocessed the 5' RACE reads via MiXCR and lists one record per CDR3 protein. The sample records hundreds of thousands of distinct CDR3 sequences, 40% to 50% being singletons. The junction had 10 bases not matched to a gene; V was cut back by 4 bases and J by 5 bases. CDR1 SEHNR and CDR2 FQNEAQ come from the germline V gene (reference sequence). The CDR3 contains 15 residues. Study-wide points: TCR beta diversity correlated strongly with naive T cell percentage.

About this clonotype: The antigen is not known.

Sequencing input: blood. The chain is built from TRBV7-9 and TRBJ2-5; the match to TRBD1 covers 7 bases. The receptor's source is a man older than 75 in good health. The CDR3 loop is CASSSRDRAGETQYF. CDR3 nucleotides: TGTGCCAGCAGCTCCCGCGACAGGGCAGGGGAGACCCAGTACTTC.